Sequencing of this T cell receptor beta chain was carried out in a study of shared clonotypes between healthy human individuals. Some clones are missing from TCRdb's copy, which holds only in-frame ones; the method was immunoSEQ multiplex PCR. The sample contains around 1.4 million clones, approximately 98.5% of which appear only once. V lost 5 bases and J lost 2; bases outside the gene matches: 6. The germline V gene has CDR1 LNHNV and CDR2 YYDKDF (reference sequence). This CDR3 is 15 amino acids long. This sequence joins TRBV15 and TRBJ2-7; 10 bases map to TRBD2. Specimen: naive CD4+ T cells sorted from blood. The sample's subset: CD45RA+ positively selected. The receptor was isolated from a man aged 25 to 40 in good health. CDR3 nucleotide sequence: TGTGCCACCAGCGGTAGCGGGAGGCTCCCCTACGAGCAGTACTTC. Amino acids: CATSGSGRLPYEQYF. The full variable domain, in which reference TRBV15 and TRBJ2-7 provide the parts outside the CDR3, is DAMVIQNPRYQVTQFGKPVTLSCSQTLNHNVMYWYQQKSSQAPKLLFHYYDKDFNNEADTPDNFQSRRPNTSFCFLDIRSPGLGDTAMYLCATSGSGRLPYEQYFGPGTRLTVT.